Presented here are 27 T cell receptor beta chains from one specimen sequenced in a study of response to subunit inactivated influenza vaccine. TCRdb re-analysed the RT-PCR reads in MiXCR, keeping a single row per CDR3 protein. Of about 570,000 distinct CDR3 sequences in the sample, around 11% were seen once. The same specimen was also included in a second study, on T cells expressing NK-cell markers. Per that study: UMI-tagged 5'RACE template switching yielded the TCR beta cDNA.

The specimen comprised PBMCs from blood, sampled on the day of vaccination. The receptors here all came from a man over 45 who received an inactivated influenza vaccine.

The table lists this clonotype with a few counts. J is TRBJ2-7 and V is TRBV5-1, with a tentative D call TRBD2 (6 bases). Trimming took off 1 base at V and 1 base at J, with 9 bases between the two ends. Germline CDR1 and CDR2: SGHRS and YFSETQ. This CDR3 is built from 14 residues. The CDR3 sequence: CASSLMGGSYEQYF. DNA of the CDR3: TGCGCCAGCAGCTTGATGGGGGGATCCTACGAGCAGTACTTC.

The rearrangement links TRBV29-1 to TRBJ2-1; D not resolved. Deletions cut 6 bases from V and 5 bases from J, with 5 bases between. Per germline, CDR1 SQVTM and CDR2 ANQGSEA. This CDR3 has 10 residues. The DNA for the CDR3 is TGCAGCGTGGAGAACAATGAGCAGTTCTTC. This encodes CSVENNEQFF.

This clonotype was recorded a few times. This rearrangement joins TRBV7-8 to TRBJ2-1; 7 nucleotides align to TRBD1. V dropped 5 bases and J dropped 8; count of bases not matched to a gene: 12. The CDR3 totals 15 residues. CDR1 is SGHVS, CDR2 FQNEAQ, per germline. CDR3: CASSPDPGTVYEQFF. The CDR3 coding sequence is TGTGCCAGCAGCCCCGATCCCGGGACAGTGTATGAGCAGTTCTTC.

This clonotype was counted only a few times. The rearrangement uses TRBV7-2 and TRBJ2-5; 12 positions agree with TRBD2. Trimming at V came to 0 bases and at J to 3 bases, leaving 2 bases not matched to a gene. CDR3 length: 16 amino acids. Per germline, CDR1 SGHTA and CDR2 FQGNSA. The CDR3 DNA reads TGTGCCAGCAGCTTAGCGCGACTAGCGGGGGAAGAGACCCAGTACTTC. Protein product: CASSLARLAGEETQYF.

This clonotype has more than one count but fewer than ten. The rearrangement uses TRBV4-3 and TRBJ2-1, with TRBD2 identical over 8 bases. Germline CDR1 is LGHNA and CDR2 is YSLEER. The CDR3 covers 17 residues. After removal of 1 base from V and 8 bases from J, the junction contained 13 bases not matched to a gene. The CDR3 DNA sequence: TGCGCCAGCAGCCAAGGTTGGGGACGGGAGGGCCTGGATGAGCAGTTCTTC. Translated, it gives CASSQGWGREGLDEQFF.

This clonotype was counted between two and nine times. The chain couples TRBV5-5 to TRBJ2-3; TRBD1 matches 10 bases. Germline V gives CDR1 SGHKS, CDR2 YYEKEE (reference sequence). This CDR3 is 14 amino acids long. V lost 2 bases and J lost 4; bases outside the gene matches: 1. The CDR3 region has the DNA TGTGCCAGCAGCTTTGGGACAGGGGCAGATACGCAGTATTTT. Protein: CASSFGTGADTQYF. Variable domain in full (rest from reference TRBV5-5 and TRBJ2-3): DAGVTQSPTHLIKTRGQQVTLRCSPISGHKSVSWYQQVLGQGPQFIFQYYEKEERGRGNFPDRFSARQFPNYSSELNVNALLLGDSALYLCASSFGTGADTQYFGPGTRLTVL.

This clonotype has more than one count but fewer than ten. The rearrangement links TRBV12-3 or TRBV12-4 to TRBJ2-4; 7 nucleotides align to TRBD1. The CDR3 runs to 15 residues. The V gene end was trimmed by 5 bases and the J gene end by 0 bases; junction bases not matched to a gene: 4. The CDR3 region is CASSNRGLAKNIQYF. The CDR3 DNA reads as TGTGCCAGCAGTAACAGGGGTCTAGCCAAAAACATTCAGTACTTC.

The rearrangement joins TRBV2 to TRBJ2-5; 8 bases are a match to TRBD1. Germline loops: CDR1 SNHLY, CDR2 FYNNEI. V trimming: 4 bases; J trimming: 4 bases; junction bases outside the gene matches: 2. This CDR3 is built from 13 residues. CDR3 loop: CASSGTGPETQYF. CDR3 DNA sequence: TGTGCCAGCAGTGGGACAGGGCCAGAGACCCAGTACTTC.

In this sample, this clonotype turned up many times. This chain connects TRBV20-1 to TRBJ1-1, with 7 positions matching TRBD1. Germline CDR1 reads DFQATT; CDR2 reads SNEGSKA (reference sequence). CDR3 size: 12 residues. J was trimmed by 7 bases and V by 3 bases; bases with no gene match: 5. CDR3 DNA: TGCAGTGCTAGGGGACAGACTCGTGAAGCTTTCTTT. It is translated as CSARGQTREAFF.

The chain carries TRBV29-1 and TRBJ2-2; 7 bases match TRBD1. CDR3 length: 15 amino acids. J was trimmed by 7 bases and V by 1 base; bases with no gene match: 9. CDR1 is SQVTM and CDR2 is ANQGSEA in the germline V gene. The CDR3 coding sequence is TGCAGCGTTGAAGGTAGACAGGGTCGGAGCGGGGAGCTGTTTTTT. This gives the protein CSVEGRQGRSGELFF.

About this clonotype itself: A junction end diverges from the germline sequence, so it may reflect a read error. The chain carries TRBV7-9 and TRBJ2-1; TRBD1 matches 10 bases. Germline V gives CDR1 SEHNR, CDR2 FQNEAQ (reference sequence). This CDR3 contains 15 residues. The CDR3 spells CVSSLGQGAYNEQFF. The CDR3 nucleotides are TGTGTCAGCAGCTTAGGACAGGGGGCCTACAATGAGCAGTTCTTC.

The chain uses TRBV11-1 and TRBJ2-7, with unresolved D. Trimming removed 1 base at V and 0 bases at J, with 10 bases between. This CDR3 region has 15 residues. CDR1 and CDR2 from the germline V gene are SGHAT and FQDESV (reference sequence). This CDR3 reads CASSLEGQTSYEQYF. The CDR3 coding sequence is TGTGCCAGCAGCTTAGAAGGTCAGACCTCCTACGAGCAGTACTTC.

The V call is TRBV12-3 or TRBV12-4, the J call TRBJ2-1, with a weak D call TRBD1 (6 bases). The CDR3 extends over 17 amino acids. The V end lost 0 bases, the J end lost 7 bases, and 19 bases lay between the germline ends. Here the CDR3 reads CASSLAGAHSQGNEQFF. CDR3 DNA sequence: TGTGCCAGCAGTTTAGCGGGGGCACACTCGCAGGGAAATGAGCAGTTCTTC.

The chain links TRBV25-1 to TRBJ2-3; D gene ambiguous. The CDR3 consists of 14 residues. The germline V gene encodes CDR1 MGHDK and CDR2 SYGVNS. V was pared by 4 bases and J by 5 bases, with 13 bases between. The CDR3 sequence is CASSAHSSGDTQYF. DNA of the CDR3: TGTGCCAGCAGTGCGCACTCCTCGGGAGATACGCAGTATTTT.

The J gene is TRBJ2-7, the V gene TRBV7-9, with TRBD1 matching over 10 bases. Germline V gene sequence: CDR1 SEHNR, CDR2 FQNEAQ (reference sequence). This CDR3 is built from 15 residues. V was clipped by 5 bases and J by 3 bases; unmatched bases: 7. The CDR3 sequence is CASSPTGGPDYEQYF. The CDR3 nucleotides are TGTGCCAGCAGCCCGACAGGGGGCCCAGACTACGAGCAGTACTTC. Drawing the rest from reference TRBV7-9 and TRBJ2-7, the complete variable domain is DTGVSQNPRHKITKRGQNVTFRCDPISEHNRLYWYRQTLGQGPEFLTYFQNEAQLEKSRLLSDRFSAERPKGSFSTLEIQRTEQGDSAMYLCASSPTGGPDYEQYFGPGTRLTVT.

This clonotype was recorded many times. The chain uses TRBV6-2 or TRBV6-3 and TRBJ2-3; D is unclear. Deletions cut 4 bases from V and 2 bases from J, with 16 bases between. The CDR3 covers 16 residues. Per germline, CDR1 MNHEY and CDR2 SVGEGT. The DNA of the CDR3 is TGTGCCAGCAGTTCCCGGACCTACTACTACACAGATACGCAGTATTTT. It yields the protein CASSSRTYYYTDTQYF.

This clonotype came up a few times. The V call is TRBV6-1, the J call TRBJ2-5; D ambiguous. The germline V and J ends were trimmed by 4 bases and 5 bases, with 14 bases remaining between them. The CDR3 is made up of 14 amino acids. Germline lookup yields CDR1 MNHNS and CDR2 SASEGT. The CDR3 is CASSGELGRETQYF. In DNA form, the CDR3 reads TGTGCCAGCAGTGGCGAATTAGGACGGGAGACCCAGTACTTC.

This clonotype was observed a few times. The chain recombines TRBV15 with TRBJ2-5; 13 positions match TRBD2. V gave up 9 bases and J gave up 5 bases; unmatched junction bases: 6. The CDR3 is 14 residues long. Per germline, CDR1 LNHNV and CDR2 YYDKDF (reference sequence). The CDR3 DNA is TGTGCCACACTAGCGGGAGGGCCCCGGGAGACCCAGTACTTC. It codes for CATLAGGPRETQYF.

This clonotype was counted a few times. This chain uses TRBV12-3 or TRBV12-4 with TRBJ2-5; TRBD1 aligns across 12 bases. V lost 6 bases, J lost 5 bases, and 10 bases stayed unmatched. This CDR3 contains 16 residues. The CDR3 DNA reads as TGTGCCAGCAGGCCTCCCGGGACAGGGGGCTGGGAGACCCAGTACTTC. This sequence encodes CASRPPGTGGWETQYF.

This clonotype occurred a few times. The chain recombines TRBV7-2 with TRBJ2-5; D may be TRBD1 or TRBD2 (6 bases each). CDR3 size: 15 residues. V was clipped by 1 base and J by 7 bases, with 16 bases between them. Germline V lookup: CDR1 SGHTA, CDR2 FQGNSA. CDR3 nucleotide sequence: TGTGCCAGCAGCTTAGATCTCTCGGGGGCCGGGACCCAGTACTTC. Translation: CASSLDLSGAGTQYF. Variable domain in full (rest from reference TRBV7-2 and TRBJ2-5): GAGVSQSPSNKVTEKGKDVELRCDPISGHTALYWYRQSLGQGLEFLIYFQGNSAPDKSGLPSDRFSAERTGGSVSTLTIQRTQQEDSAVYLCASSLDLSGAGTQYFGPGTRLLVL.

The chain has TRBV5-1 and TRBJ1-1; D may be TRBD1 (5 bases). The germline gives CDR1 SGHRS, CDR2 YFSETQ. The V and J ends lost 0 bases and 1 base respectively, with 10 bases between them. The CDR3 covers 15 residues. The CDR3 bases are TGCGCCAGCAGCTTGGTTTACAGGACGAACACTGAAGCTTTCTTT. Amino acids: CASSLVYRTNTEAFF.

This clonotype has only a few counts. The CDR3 DNA reads as TGTGCCTGGCGAACGACAGGGGAGAGTTCACCCCTCCACTTT. Protein sequence: CAWRTTGESSPLHF. The chain is built from TRBV30 and TRBJ1-6; 8 positions agree with TRBD1. There are 14 residues in the CDR3. Germline CDR1 is GTSNPN and CDR2 is SVGIG (reference sequence). V was clipped by 5 bases and J by 9 bases; unmatched bases: 9.

This clonotype was counted between two and nine times. The chain employs TRBV16 and TRBJ2-3; D gene unclear. Between the trimmed V and J ends, which lost 3 bases and 2 bases, there was a span of 6 bases. Germline assignment: CDR1 KGHSY and CDR2 FQNENV. The CDR3 is made up of 13 amino acids. Written as DNA, the CDR3 is TGTGCCAGCAGCCATTTCCTCACAGATACGCAGTATTTT. This codes for CASSHFLTDTQYF.

This clonotype was detected a few times. The chain couples TRBV4-1 to TRBJ1-5, with 7 bases matching TRBD1. This CDR3 has 15 residues. The V segment lost 3 bases and the J segment 2 bases; nucleotides outside the gene matches: 4. The V gene's germline CDR1 is MGHRA and CDR2 YSYEKL. The CDR3 DNA reads TGCGCCAGCAGCCAGGGGACAGCCCGCAATCAGCCCCAGCATTTT. Translating it yields CASSQGTARNQPQHF.

This sequence joins TRBV28 and TRBJ2-5; 8 nucleotides align to TRBD2. Trimming cost V 6 bases and J 4 bases; bases outside gene matches: 10. Germline V gene sequence: CDR1 MDHEN, CDR2 SYDVKM. The CDR3 spans 15 residues. The CDR3 here is CASSTYREGRETQYF. CDR3 DNA: TGTGCCAGCAGCACCTATCGGGAGGGGCGAGAGACCCAGTACTTC.

V and J are TRBV20-1 and TRBJ2-2, with D maybe TRBD2 (6 bases). Germline V gene lookup returns CDR1 DFQATT and CDR2 SNEGSKA (reference sequence). Between the trimmed V and J ends, which lost 3 bases and 6 bases, there was a span of 14 bases. The CDR3 loop spans 14 amino acids. CDR3 residues: CSARDLARAGELFF. The CDR3 nucleotides read TGCAGTGCTAGGGACCTAGCGAGGGCCGGGGAGCTGTTTTTT.

This clonotype was observed at least ten times. The chain combines TRBV2 with TRBJ1-3; D not certain. The CDR3 covers 16 residues. CDR1 and CDR2 from the germline V gene are SNHLY and FYNNEI. V was cut by 1 base and J by 0 bases, with 10 bases left in between. This CDR3 is CASSEGRGNSGNTIYF. Here the CDR3 DNA reads TGTGCCAGCAGTGAAGGACGGGGAAACTCTGGAAACACCATATATTTT.